This T cell receptor beta chain came from a study of beta chain features in type 1 diabetes. Study-wide points: PCR might favor shorter templates, but any such skew would affect patients and controls equally. People with Type 1 diabetes carried modestly yet significantly shorter TCRB CDR3s in all four CD4+ subsets.

The authors reverse transcribed all of the isolated RNA, so sequencing captured expressed TCRB transcripts. Assay: immunoSEQ multiplex PCR; the TCRdb copy retains only in-frame clones and omits some. This sample has 240,000 or so clones, with roughly 14% found just once. Via CD45RO/CCR7/CD25/CD127/CD95/CD27, cells of the CD4+ naive, central memory, regulatory and stem cell-like memory subsets were sorted. Points on this clone: Its antigen is currently unknown.

CDR3 length equals 14 residues. CDR1 SGHAT and CDR2 FQNNGV come from the germline V gene. V was cut by 2 bases and J by 0 bases, with 7 bases left in between. This receptor was taken from a man aged 25-45 years with type 1 diabetes. This chain uses TRBV11-2 with TRBJ2-5; D not resolved. The sample taken for sequencing was naive CD4+ T cells from blood. CDR3 DNA: TGTGCCAGCAGCTTAAATTTAGACCAAGAGACCCAGTACTTC. This encodes CASSLNLDQETQYF.